This T cell receptor beta chain was captured by sequencing in a study of neurological immune-mediated disorders (dated by TCRdb to between 2018 and 2020). Context from the whole study: Among the roughly 35 multiple sclerosis patients, around 31 had relapsing-remitting MS and 3 had secondary progressive MS. Peripheral blood TCR-beta repertoires from patients with HTLV-I-associated myelopathy (HAM/TSP), patients with multiple sclerosis, and healthy controls were compared in the study using UMI-based sequencing. Longitudinal samples, technical triplicates and paired sorted CD4+ and CD8+ T-cell subsets, alongside PBMC samples, were included among the 106 TCR-beta libraries. The cohort included around 70 subjects: about 15 with HAM/TSP, some 35 with multiple sclerosis, and 20 or so healthy controls. Overall results and qualifications from the work: TCR clonal expansion was greatest in HAM/TSP patients and smallest in MS patients, who ranked below even healthy controls. No clinical or MRI features were associated with the MS cluster, and the authors said that larger cohorts are needed. In a phylogenetic analysis, the repertoires of 18 out of 34 MS patients fell into a single cluster of related CDR3 sequences, pointing to a possible signature at the repertoire level. Across subjects, expanded clones never shared an identical CDR3 amino acid sequence, which suggests that the TCR-beta repertoires in every group were private.

To synthesize cDNA, template-switch 5'RACE was performed with a primer carrying a 10-nucleotide random unique molecular identifier so that each TCR transcript was tagged. Over 180 million TCR-beta sequences, covering 15-18 subjects, were produced in each sequencing run. The RNeasy kit was used to extract total RNA. Using the KAPA Real-time Library Amplification kit, TCR-beta VDJ regions were amplified with primers for the TCR constant region and the 5'RACE anchor. Sample indexes and Illumina adaptors were added in a first PCR, and a second PCR then increased library yield. After Ampure bead purification, the TCR product of roughly 650 bp was size-selected on a 2% E-gel SizeSelection system. Before pooling, libraries had their quality checked on a Bioanalyzer, their concentration measured with Qubit, and their quantity determined with the Kapa Library Quantification kit. An Illumina HiSeq 2500 sequenced the libraries paired-end 2 x 150 bp. To increase sequence diversity, about 23-30% phiX was spiked into each library pool. In the authors' own workflow: Quality-filtered reads were processed with the UMI-based MiGEC pipeline, and over 85% of raw TCR sequences were removed by the MiGEC pipeline during error correction. VDJ genes were aligned to IMGT germline references, and each clonotype was defined by a unique CDR3 amino acid sequence together with V-J genes. VDJtools evaluated clonal expansion, Shannon diversity and CDR3 relatedness (CalcPairwiseDistances, ClusterSamples); CLCbio workbench built phylogenetic trees. Using coefficient-of-variation modelling across technical triplicates, the study counted a clone as expanded if it had at least 8 unique UMIs. TCRdb reprocessed the public reads (quality trimming at Q25 with fastp, clone calling with MiXCR) and kept in-frame beta chains. Each entry is one CDR3 protein sequence, shown with its most common DNA and genes. The V and J calls come from TCRdb's annotation, not from the publication. The sample table lists about 58,000 distinct CDR3 sequences, about 3.4% of them with a count of one. The ten largest clonotypes hold approximately 7.1% of the sample.

V trim: 0 bases; J trim: 4 bases; unmatched bases: 0. The CDR3 spans 15 residues, from the cysteine through the phenylalanine. Only CDR3 DNA is held: 45 bases, read in frame from base 1. Taken from the germline V gene, the CDR1 and CDR2 loops are SGHRS and YFSETQ. For the unsorted PBMC libraries, 2 million PBMCs were stored in RNAlater at -80 degrees C until RNA extraction and were used to generate the libraries. The multiple sclerosis patients were enrolled in a US clinical protocol that used magnetic resonance imaging to evaluate disease progression. Peripheral blood was subjected to Ficoll-Hypaque density gradient centrifugation to isolate PBMCs, which were then cryopreserved in liquid nitrogen. This clonotype came up many times. The clone's antigen remains unknown. There are no base qualities to consult, and no much larger clone falls within one base.

The origin of this receptor is a woman aged 60 to 75 with multiple sclerosis. Sequencing input: PBMCs. The chain is encoded by TRBV5-1 joined to TRBJ2-1, and 11 junction bases match TRBD2. The DNA sequence is given as TGCGCCAGCAGCTTGGGGACTAGCGGGTACAATGAGCAGTTCTTC. This gives the protein CASSLGTSGYNEQFF.